Listed below are T cell receptor beta chains from one sample, sequenced in a study of cytomegalovirus exposure and HLA in healthy donors. Method: immunoSEQ multiplex PCR; TCRdb's copy keeps in-frame clones and lacks some. Here the sample spans approximately 170,000 clones, 65% to 85% being singletons. Source material: PBMCs. Receptors were obtained from a boy between 2 and 10 years old in good health and CMV-seronegative. The CDR3 runs from the conserved cysteine through the conserved F or W. The D gene is left open where the match is weak. Expanded clones are given a class, and other clones once, few, many or no size at all.

j_call: TRBJ1-5
d_call: TRBD1
v_call: TRBV5-8
clone_size: -
cdr3_nt: TGTGCCAGCAGCTTCAAGGACAGGGAGGGAAATCAGCCCCAGCATTTT
cdr3_aa: CASSFKDREGNQPQHF

j_call: TRBJ1-4
d_call: TRBD1
v_call: TRBV28
clone_size: -
cdr3_nt: TGTGCCAGCAGTACCGGACAGGTTGAAAAACTGTTTTTT
cdr3_aa: CASSTGQVEKLFF

j_call: TRBJ1-2
d_call: -
v_call: TRBV7-2
clone_size: -
cdr3_nt: TGTGCCAGCAGCACTAGCGACACTTGGAATGGCTACACCTTC
cdr3_aa: CASSTSDTWNGYTF

j_call: TRBJ2-5
d_call: TRBD1
v_call: TRBV5-5
clone_size: -
cdr3_nt: TGTGCCAGCAGCCAGGCACAGGGGAAAGAGACCCAGTACTTC
cdr3_aa: CASSQAQGKETQYF

j_call: TRBJ1-1
d_call: TRBD1
v_call: TRBV5-1
clone_size: -
cdr3_nt: TGCGCCAGCAGCCTCGACAGGGTAAGTGGTGTTGCTTTCTTT
cdr3_aa: CASSLDRVSGVAFF

j_call: TRBJ1-4
d_call: -
v_call: TRBV6-5
clone_size: -
cdr3_nt: TGTGCCAGCAGGCCCGACGGAGCAACTAATGAAAAACTGTTTTTT
cdr3_aa: CASRPDGATNEKLFF

j_call: TRBJ1-3
d_call: -
v_call: TRBV30
clone_size: -
cdr3_nt: TGTGCCTGGAGTCTATTGATAGACAGTTACTCTGGAAACACCATATATTTT
cdr3_aa: CAWSLLIDSYSGNTIYF

j_call: TRBJ2-3
d_call: TRBD2
v_call: TRBV12-5
clone_size: once
cdr3_nt: TGTGCTAGTGGTCCTTTAGCGGGAGGCTGGGGCACAGATACGCAGTATTTT
cdr3_aa: CASGPLAGGWGTDTQYF

j_call: TRBJ2-7
d_call: -
v_call: TRBV4-1
clone_size: -
cdr3_nt: TGCGCCAGCAGCCAGAAGCAAGCGGGCTCCTACGAGCAGTACTTC
cdr3_aa: CASSQKQAGSYEQYF

j_call: TRBJ2-5
d_call: TRBD2
v_call: TRBV29-1
clone_size: once
cdr3_nt: TGCAGCGTCTTGCGGGGGATCCAAGAGACCCAGTACTTC
cdr3_aa: CSVLRGIQETQYF

j_call: TRBJ1-2
d_call: -
v_call: TRBV7-2
clone_size: once
cdr3_nt: TGTGCCAGCAGCTCGATCGGAGGGAGCTATGGCTACACCTTC
cdr3_aa: CASSSIGGSYGYTF

j_call: TRBJ2-2
d_call: TRBD1
v_call: TRBV10-2
clone_size: -
cdr3_nt: TGCGCCAGCGGGACAGGGAACACCGGGGAGCTGTTTTTT
cdr3_aa: CASGTGNTGELFF

j_call: TRBJ2-3
d_call: TRBD2
v_call: TRBV19
clone_size: few
cdr3_nt: TGTGCCAGTAGAAGGACTAGCGGGATCCCAGATACGCAGTATTTT
cdr3_aa: CASRRTSGIPDTQYF

j_call: TRBJ1-2
d_call: -
v_call: TRBV6-5
clone_size: -
cdr3_nt: TGTGCCAGCAGTTTCGGAGGGAACTATGGCTACACCTTC
cdr3_aa: CASSFGGNYGYTF

j_call: TRBJ1-4
d_call: TRBD1
v_call: TRBV18
clone_size: -
cdr3_nt: TGTGCCAGCTCACGGCTCCTCTCGGGACAGGGAAGCGGTGAAAAACTGTTTTTT
cdr3_aa: CASSRLLSGQGSGEKLFF

j_call: TRBJ2-3
d_call: -
v_call: TRBV5-5
clone_size: few
cdr3_nt: TGTGCCAGCAGCTTGGACGTGGGGGGAGCAATGGGAGATACGCAGTATTTT
cdr3_aa: CASSLDVGGAMGDTQYF

j_call: TRBJ2-1
d_call: -
v_call: TRBV5-1
clone_size: -
cdr3_nt: TGCGCCAGCATGATCACGGGAGAGCAGTTCTTC
cdr3_aa: CASMITGEQFF

j_call: TRBJ2-5
d_call: -
v_call: TRBV11-3
clone_size: -
cdr3_nt: TGTGCCAGCAGCTTCTCCTGGGGCGAGACCCAGTACTTC
cdr3_aa: CASSFSWGETQYF

j_call: TRBJ1-1
d_call: -
v_call: TRBV19
clone_size: -
cdr3_nt: TGTGCCAGTAGTCCTTTCCAGATGAACACTGAAGCTTTCTTT
cdr3_aa: CASSPFQMNTEAFF

j_call: TRBJ2-3
d_call: -
v_call: TRBV6-1
clone_size: few
cdr3_nt: TGTGCCAGCACCCCAAGGCGGAGCACAGATACGCAGTATTTT
cdr3_aa: CASTPRRSTDTQYF

j_call: TRBJ2-1
d_call: TRBD1
v_call: TRBV11-1
clone_size: -
cdr3_nt: TGTGCCAGCAGAAATGACAGGGGAGGCTCCTACAATGAGCAGTTCTTC
cdr3_aa: CASRNDRGGSYNEQFF

j_call: TRBJ2-3
d_call: TRBD2
v_call: TRBV4-1
clone_size: -
cdr3_nt: TGCGCCAGCAGCCAAGTGAGGCTAGCGGGGGGCACAGATACGCAGTATTTT
cdr3_aa: CASSQVRLAGGTDTQYF

j_call: TRBJ2-2
d_call: -
v_call: TRBV5-1
clone_size: once
cdr3_nt: TGCGCCAGCAGCTTGGACAGGGTGGACACCGGGGAGCTGTTTTTT
cdr3_aa: CASSLDRVDTGELFF

j_call: TRBJ2-6
d_call: -
v_call: TRBV15
clone_size: -
cdr3_nt: TGTGCCACCAGCAGAACTCGGACAGATCACTCTGGGGCCAACGTCCTGACTTTC
cdr3_aa: CATSRTRTDHSGANVLTF

j_call: TRBJ2-3
d_call: -
v_call: TRBV7-3
clone_size: -
cdr3_nt: TGTGCCAGCAGCTTATTAGGCGGGAGCACAGATACGCAGTATTTT
cdr3_aa: CASSLLGGSTDTQYF

j_call: TRBJ2-5
d_call: -
v_call: TRBV30
clone_size: -
cdr3_nt: TGTGCCTGGAGTCGAGCGGCAGAGACCCAGTACTTC
cdr3_aa: CAWSRAAETQYF

j_call: TRBJ2-5
d_call: -
v_call: TRBV5-6
clone_size: -
cdr3_nt: TGTGCCAGCAGCCGGGGGGCGCCGGGCCCAGGGACCCAGTACTTC
cdr3_aa: CASSRGAPGPGTQYF

j_call: TRBJ2-1
d_call: TRBD2
v_call: TRBV6-5
clone_size: -
cdr3_nt: TGTGCCAGCAGGCCTAGCGGGAGTTTCAATGAGCAGTTCTTC
cdr3_aa: CASRPSGSFNEQFF

j_call: TRBJ2-1
d_call: TRBD1
v_call: TRBV18
clone_size: -
cdr3_nt: TGTGCCAGCTCAGACAGGGAAGGTGAGCAGTTCTTC
cdr3_aa: CASSDREGEQFF

j_call: TRBJ2-1
d_call: TRBD2
v_call: TRBV25-1
clone_size: -
cdr3_nt: TGTGCCAGCAGTGAATATGTTAGCGGGTTTGAGCAGTTCTTC
cdr3_aa: CASSEYVSGFEQFF

j_call: TRBJ1-2
d_call: TRBD1
v_call: TRBV5-4
clone_size: -
cdr3_nt: TGTGCCAGCAGCCGTAGTCTTGACAGGGAGTATGGCTACACCTTC
cdr3_aa: CASSRSLDREYGYTF

j_call: TRBJ1-1
d_call: -
v_call: TRBV7-8
clone_size: -
cdr3_nt: TGTGCCAGCACCGAAACCGGGGGGTTAGGCACTGAAGCTTTCTTT
cdr3_aa: CASTETGGLGTEAFF

j_call: TRBJ2-1
d_call: -
v_call: TRBV4-3
clone_size: -
cdr3_nt: TGCGCCAGCAGCCAAGACAGCGGTATTGAGCAGTTCTTC
cdr3_aa: CASSQDSGIEQFF

j_call: TRBJ2-7
d_call: TRBD1
v_call: TRBV6-5
clone_size: -
cdr3_nt: TGTGCCAGCAGCAGGACAGGGAACTACGAGCAGTACTTC
cdr3_aa: CASSRTGNYEQYF

j_call: TRBJ2-1
d_call: -
v_call: TRBV7-2
clone_size: -
cdr3_nt: TGTGCCAGCAGCTTCACGAGGGGGGGCAATGAGCAGTTCTTC
cdr3_aa: CASSFTRGGNEQFF

j_call: TRBJ1-2
d_call: TRBD1
v_call: TRBV19
clone_size: -
cdr3_nt: TGTGCCAGTAGTATTTCGGGGACAGGGCTTTTTACCTATGGCTACACCTTC
cdr3_aa: CASSISGTGLFTYGYTF

j_call: TRBJ2-5
d_call: TRBD2
v_call: TRBV25-1
clone_size: few
cdr3_nt: TGTGCCAGCAGTGACCCAACAAACAGCGGGAGAGGGGAAGAGACCCAGTACTTC
cdr3_aa: CASSDPTNSGRGEETQYF

j_call: TRBJ2-1
d_call: TRBD2
v_call: TRBV7-2
clone_size: few
cdr3_nt: TGTGCCAGCAGCCCCGGGACTAGCGGTTTAAGGGAGCAGTTCTTC
cdr3_aa: CASSPGTSGLREQFF

j_call: TRBJ2-3
d_call: -
v_call: TRBV7-3
clone_size: -
cdr3_nt: TGTGCCAGCAGCTTAACGAGATCAGATACGCAGTATTTT
cdr3_aa: CASSLTRSDTQYF

j_call: TRBJ1-1
d_call: -
v_call: TRBV25-1
clone_size: -
cdr3_nt: TGTGCCAGCAGTGAAGTCGGTGGGGGGACTGAAGCTTTCTTT
cdr3_aa: CASSEVGGGTEAFF

j_call: TRBJ2-7
d_call: -
v_call: TRBV30
clone_size: -
cdr3_nt: TGTGCCTGGAGTGTAGTCCTTAACCTGACGCGGAGGGGACGCCACGAGCAGTACTTC
cdr3_aa: CAWSVVLNLTRRGRHEQYF

j_call: TRBJ2-1
d_call: -
v_call: TRBV25-1
clone_size: -
cdr3_nt: TGTGCCAGCAGTGAGTCCCTTACCCAGTCATACAATGAGCAGTTCTTC
cdr3_aa: CASSESLTQSYNEQFF

j_call: TRBJ2-3
d_call: -
v_call: TRBV5-6
clone_size: -
cdr3_nt: TGTGCCAGCAGCTTAGCAACAGATACGCAGTATTTT
cdr3_aa: CASSLATDTQYF

j_call: TRBJ1-4
d_call: -
v_call: TRBV5-5
clone_size: -
cdr3_nt: TGTGCCAGCAGCTTGTCTCCAACTAATGAAAAACTGTTTTTT
cdr3_aa: CASSLSPTNEKLFF

j_call: TRBJ1-5
d_call: -
v_call: TRBV4-2
clone_size: -
cdr3_nt: TGTGCCAGCAGCCAAGACCGGTGGGGGGTCCAGCCCCAGCATTTT
cdr3_aa: CASSQDRWGVQPQHF

j_call: TRBJ2-1
d_call: -
v_call: TRBV5-6
clone_size: few
cdr3_nt: TGTGCCAGCAGCTTGGAAGCTCGAAATGAGCAGTTCTTC
cdr3_aa: CASSLEARNEQFF

j_call: TRBJ1-1
d_call: -
v_call: TRBV6-5
clone_size: once
cdr3_nt: TGTGCCAGCAGTTTCACCTATGACACTGAAGCTTTCTTT
cdr3_aa: CASSFTYDTEAFF

j_call: TRBJ2-2
d_call: -
v_call: TRBV2
clone_size: -
cdr3_nt: TGTGCCAGCAGTGGACAGGCCGCCGGGGAGCTGTTTTTT
cdr3_aa: CASSGQAAGELFF

j_call: TRBJ1-2
d_call: -
v_call: TRBV7-9
clone_size: -
cdr3_nt: TGTGCCAGCAGCTCAGGGGTAACGGGCCCTTTTGGCTACACCTTC
cdr3_aa: CASSSGVTGPFGYTF

j_call: TRBJ1-2
d_call: -
v_call: TRBV19
clone_size: once
cdr3_nt: TGTGCCAGTAGTTCCCTCGAGCGGAATGGCTACACCTTC
cdr3_aa: CASSSLERNGYTF